This T cell receptor (beta chain) appears in the sequencing data of a study of STAT5B mutations in CD4+ large granular lymphocyte leukemia (dated by TCRdb to the early 2020s). About the full investigation: Among the healthy controls, the CDR3 'QG' motif was associated with a particular HLA allele. The study compared the TCRbeta repertoires of patients with CD4+ T-cell large granular lymphocyte leukemia against those of healthy blood donors. The purity of purified fractions was confirmed by flow cytometry on FACSCanto II or FACSVerse to exceed 95% among lymphocytes. Summary of the overall study and its limitations: CD4-sorted patient repertoires appeared more clonal than healthy CD4+ repertoires, and this difference persisted after removing the putative leukemic clones. The data were not HLA-matched, and the higher clonality in CD4+ T-LGLL than in CD8+ T-LGLL could be due to the relatively small sample size. Main leukemic clonotypes were private to each patient, although 25% to 30% appeared at low frequency in other patients' non-leukemic repertoires. Enrichment of TRBV06-family usage was observed among the top patient clones (8/27) relative to healthy controls (2/35).

Buffy coats from 35 to 45 blood donors, supplied by the Finnish Red Cross blood service, were used as healthy controls. All TCR-sequenced material derived from peripheral blood: patient blood samples and healthy donor buffy coats. Ficoll-Hypaque gradient centrifugation was used to isolate peripheral blood mononuclear cells. Magnetic purification was used to isolate CD4+ cells from the buffy coats of the healthy controls. The Gentra Puregene Cell and Tissue kit was used to extract genomic DNA, and a Qubit 2.0 fluorometer was used to measure the amount of genomic DNA. The immunoSEQ assay at survey resolution was used to sequence TCRbeta rearrangements from genomic DNA. As for how the authors treated the data: A lowest detectable productive clonotype frequency of 2.59 x 10-5 was observed in the TCR sequencing data. Only productive TCRbeta rearrangements, meaning sequences that were complete and in-frame, were kept for the analyses. The clonality of each sample was calculated as Simpson clonality in the immunoSEQ Analyzer version 3.0. Clones were grouped by frequency into very rare, small, medium, large (1-20%) or hyperexpanded (>20%) categories. Generation probabilities were estimated with OLGA 1.2.3, V-gene circos plots were made with VDJtools, specificities were looked up in VDJdb, and CDR3 motifs were identified with GLIPH. TCRdb's version of the immuneACCESS table is confined to in-frame rearrangements and falls short of the full clone set. An unresolved V gene accounts for under half of the shortfall where checked; the remainder is of unknown origin. The DNA was the basis for D and trimming; V, J and clone size are from that table. This sample is represented by fewer than 45,000 clones; approximately 84% of them were singletons. The ten largest clonotypes hold approximately 0.32% of the sample.

This clone was detected only a few times. Which antigen it targets is not known. No clone much larger than this one lies a single base away; base qualities are absent. A distance of 15 bases separates the germline ends of V and J, which lose 8 bases and 5 bases respectively. From a lookup of the germline V gene, CDR1 and CDR2 are SGHTA and FQGTGA. There are 13 amino acids in the CDR3, from cysteine to phenylalanine inclusive. This entry keeps only the CDR3 DNA: 39 bases, framed from base 1. The chain uses TRBV7-3 and TRBJ1-1; 6 matching bases give a weak D call of TRBD1. The specimen was CD4+ T cells from blood buffy coats. The receptor comes from a human donor in good health. The CDR3 reads CASARGGSTEAFF. The bases read TGTGCCAGCGCCAGGGGAGGGTCTACTGAAGCTTTCTTT.